Shown below are 4 T cell receptor beta chains from a single sample sequenced in a study of technical replicates of blood from a few donors. Assay: immunoSEQ multiplex PCR; the TCRdb copy retains only in-frame clones and omits some. Among around 70,000 clones listed, under 98% were seen once. Sequencing was performed on T cells isolated from PBMCs. These receptor sequences come from a human donor in good health.

The chain couples TRBV7-9 to TRBJ2-7, with 9 bases fitting TRBD2. J lost 3 bases, V lost 2 bases, and 5 bases had no gene match. Germline V lookup: CDR1 SEHNR, CDR2 FQNEAQ (reference sequence). The CDR3 sequence is 15 residues long. DNA for the CDR3: TGTGCCAGCAGCTTAAGGGGGACTAGCATCTACGAGCAGTACTTC. Translated: CASSLRGTSIYEQYF.

The chain uses TRBV2 and TRBJ1-2; D is possibly TRBD1 (5 bases). CDR1 SNHLY and CDR2 FYNNEI come from the germline V gene. This CDR3 has 16 amino acids. V was trimmed by 4 bases and J by 4 bases, leaving 19 bases between them. Here the CDR3 DNA reads TGTGCCAGCAGTGGCGCCACCGGGGGGGAGGCCTATGGCTACACCTTC. Its translation is CASSGATGGEAYGYTF.

Written as DNA, the CDR3 is TGTGCCAGCAGCTTATTAGCGGGATCTTACAATGAGCAGTTCTTC. It is translated as CASSLLAGSYNEQFF. The chain combines TRBV7-9 with TRBJ2-1, with 8 bases aligning to TRBD2. This CDR3 region has 15 residues. After removal of 2 bases from V and 4 bases from J, the junction contained 4 bases not matched to a gene. Germline V gene lookup returns CDR1 SEHNR and CDR2 FQNEAQ (reference sequence). Drawing the rest from reference TRBV7-9 and TRBJ2-1, the complete variable domain is DTGVSQNPRHKITKRGQNVTFRCDPISEHNRLYWYRQTLGQGPEFLTYFQNEAQLEKSRLLSDRFSAERPKGSFSTLEIQRTEQGDSAMYLCASSLLAGSYNEQFFGPGTRLTVL.

This clone showed up just once. This chain links TRBV7-2 with TRBJ1-4; tentative D call: TRBD1 (6 bases). The V and J ends lost 2 bases and 11 bases respectively, with 12 bases between them. The CDR3 extends over 13 amino acids. CDR1 SGHTA and CDR2 FQGNSA come from the germline V gene. The CDR3 here is CASSLQVRGKLFF. CDR3 sequence (DNA): TGTGCCAGCAGCTTACAAGTAAGGGGGAAACTGTTTTTT.